This T cell receptor beta chain derives from a study of blood T cell repertoires in COVID-19. With 0 bases clipped from V and 6 bases from J, the junction kept 10 bases outside the gene matches. The germline CDR1 and CDR2 sequences are SEHNR and FQNEAQ (reference sequence). This CDR3 has 17 residues. TCRdb's copy holds only in-frame clones and misses some; the assay was immunoSEQ multiplex PCR. The sample shows approximately 150,000 clones, around 80% of them seen only once. This TCR came from a man aged 65-85 years who had recovered from COVID-19. Material for sequencing was peripheral blood. V gene TRBV7-9 combines with J gene TRBJ1-5; 8 bases agree with TRBD1. CDR3 sequence (DNA): TGTGCCAGCAGCTTAGCGCGGGAACAGGGGGGGGGTCAGCCCCAGCATTTT. Protein product: CASSLAREQGGGQPQHF.